Below are 5 T cell receptor beta chains sequenced from a single sample in a study of Tregs in tolerant kidney transplant recipients. The table came from immunoSEQ multiplex PCR; TCRdb's copy has only in-frame clones and leaves some out. The sample has roughly 64,000 clones, nearly 98% seen once; the top ten hold 0.34%. The source was Tregs from blood, collected before the transplant. All receptors come from a human donor who received a combined kidney and bone marrow transplant.

This chain connects TRBV27 to TRBJ2-1; no clear D. Between the trimmed V and J ends, which lost 6 bases and 4 bases, there was a span of 7 bases. Germline CDR1 and CDR2: MNHEY and SMNVEV (reference sequence). The CDR3 is 12 amino acids. CDR3 in amino acids: CASSRKYNEQFF. CDR3 DNA sequence: TGTGCCAGCAGCCGTAAATACAATGAGCAGTTCTTC.

This CDR3 is CASSFRTGLFWGYTF. CDR3 sequence (DNA): TGTGCCAGCAGCTTCAGGACAGGGTTGTTTTGGGGCTACACCTTC. The genes are TRBV5-6 and TRBJ1-2, with 8 bases identical to TRBD1. This CDR3 region has 15 residues. CDR1 is SGHDT and CDR2 is YYEEEE in the germline V gene. J lost 8 bases, V lost 2 bases, and 11 bases had no gene match.

The chain is built from TRBV27 and TRBJ2-7, with D perhaps TRBD1 (5 bases). Germline V gives CDR1 MNHEY, CDR2 SMNVEV (reference sequence). The CDR3 extends over 14 amino acids. Trimming removed 1 base from V and 3 bases from J, with 10 bases in between. The CDR3 sequence: CASSLWGTRYEQYF. CDR3 DNA sequence: TGTGCCAGCAGTTTATGGGGCACCCGCTACGAGCAGTACTTC.

The chain employs TRBV25-1 and TRBJ1-2; 9 bases fit TRBD1. There are 17 residues in the CDR3. V was clipped by 1 base and J by 2 bases; unmatched bases: 8. Germline V gene lookup returns CDR1 MGHDK and CDR2 SYGVNS. The CDR3: CASSELGTGKPNYGYTF. Here the CDR3 DNA reads TGTGCCAGCAGTGAATTGGGGACAGGGAAGCCGAACTATGGCTACACCTTC.

V is TRBV5-1 and J is TRBJ2-3; 13 bases fit TRBD2. Trimming removed 4 bases from V and 2 bases from J; junction bases left unmatched: 7. Germline values: CDR1 SGHRS, CDR2 YFSETQ. CDR3 size: 17 residues. This CDR3 reads CASSTRLAGGITDTQYF. In nucleotides, the CDR3 is TGCGCCAGCAGCACCAGACTAGCGGGGGGAATCACAGATACGCAGTATTTT.